This paragraph covers one TCR beta chain sequence. The sample comes from a study of blood T cell repertoires in COVID-19. Background on the study: PBMCs, B-cell-depleted T cells, or T cells were the source of the cDNA or gDNA that made up the material.

Recruitment covered fewer than 25 US areas and drew participants whose ages spanned roughly 18 to 100 years. In assigning cohorts, the study relied on participant-reported clinical history. CDR1 is LNHDA, CDR2 SQIVND, per germline (reference sequence). The V segment lost 6 bases and the J segment 3 bases; nucleotides outside the gene matches: 1. The CDR3 spans 12 residues. Under the authors' procedure: Reference gene primer amplification in the assay estimated nucleated cell counts. The method was immunoSEQ multiplex PCR; TCRdb's version includes in-frame clones alone and lacks a portion of them. That table gives V, J and clone size, and the DNA gave D and trimming. The sample lists under 200,000 clones, more than 70% occurring once.

The TCR comes from a man aged 35 to 55 with acute COVID-19. The gene calls are TRBV19 and TRBJ2-5; 7 bases align to TRBD1. Sequencing was carried out using PBMCs or T cells enriched from blood (not recorded which). CDR3 in DNA: TGTGCCAGTAGGCAGGGGGAAGAGACCCAGTACTTC. It yields the protein CASRQGEETQYF.